The present T cell receptor (beta chain) was sequenced within a study of Graves' ophthalmopathy and Graves' hyperthyroidism. This clonotype has a count of ten or more. TCR beta CDR3 regions were amplified from RNA transcripts. After a first-round RT-PCR with HTBI primers, a second-round multiplex PCR was run. TCRdb called the multiplex PCR reads again in MiXCR, with one record for every CDR3 protein. The data contain 650,000 to 800,000 distinct CDR3 sequences, roughly 39% of them singletons. The sample comprised peripheral blood. The sequence was obtained from an adult man with Graves' ophthalmopathy.

Written as DNA, the CDR3 is TGTGCCAGCAGCTTAGGGACTAGCGGGGAGACCCAGTACTTC. This encodes CASSLGTSGETQYF. J is TRBJ2-5 and V is TRBV7-6; 11 bases are a match to TRBD2. With V trimmed by 1 base and J by 5 bases, 0 bases remained unmatched. Germline V gene sequence: CDR1 SGHVS, CDR2 FNYEAQ. The CDR3 is 14 amino acids. The variable domain in full, with the rest retrieved from reference TRBV7-6 and TRBJ2-5, is GAGVSQSPRYKVTKRGQDVALRCDPISGHVSLYWYRQALGQGPEFLTYFNYEAQQDKSGLPNDRFSAERPEGSISTLTIQRTEQRDSAMYRCASSLGTSGETQYFGPGTRLLVL.